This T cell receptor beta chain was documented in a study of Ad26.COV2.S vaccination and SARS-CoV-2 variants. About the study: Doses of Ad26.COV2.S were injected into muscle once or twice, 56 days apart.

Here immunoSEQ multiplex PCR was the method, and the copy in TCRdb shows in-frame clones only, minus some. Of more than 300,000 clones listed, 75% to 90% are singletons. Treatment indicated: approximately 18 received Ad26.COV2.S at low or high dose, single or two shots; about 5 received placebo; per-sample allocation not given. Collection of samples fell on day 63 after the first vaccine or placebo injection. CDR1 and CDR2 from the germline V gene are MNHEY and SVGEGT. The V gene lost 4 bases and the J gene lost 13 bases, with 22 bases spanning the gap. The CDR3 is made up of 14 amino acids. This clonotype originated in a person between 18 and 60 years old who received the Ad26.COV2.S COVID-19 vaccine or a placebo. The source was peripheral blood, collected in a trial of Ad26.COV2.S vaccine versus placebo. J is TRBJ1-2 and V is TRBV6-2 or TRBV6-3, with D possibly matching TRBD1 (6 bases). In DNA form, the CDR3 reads TGTGCCAGCAGTTCCCCCCTACTACAGGGTCGGGCCACCTTC. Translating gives CASSSPLLQGRATF.